Listed below are T cell receptor beta chains from one sample, sequenced in a study of T-cell memory formation after mild COVID-19. MiXCR was run by TCRdb on the 5' RACE reads, yielding one entry per CDR3 protein. The table lists hundreds of thousands of distinct CDR3 sequences, less than 20% of them singletons. The sequenced sample was PBMCs or a T cell subset sorted from them (not recorded which). The receptor set was obtained from a man younger than 35 who had mild COVID-19 (a few samples of this study predate the infection). Cell type and time point are not known. Each CDR3 is given with its conserved first and last residue. A D gene is named only where the DNA matches it firmly. Clone size is stated in some rows and not others, as once, few, many or a class when expanded.

D gene,J gene,clone size,V gene,CDR3 DNA,CDR3 protein
.,TRBJ1-6,.,TRBV9,TGTGCCAGCAGCGCATCCGCTTCGGGCCTCTCACCCCTCCACTTT,CASSASASGLSPLHF
.,TRBJ2-7,.,TRBV5-1,TGCGCCAGCAGCTTTAACAGACTCGAGCAGTACTTC,CASSFNRLEQYF
.,TRBJ2-5,.,TRBV14,TGTGCCAGCAGCCAAGTTTCCCGTAGAGAGACCCAGTACTTC,CASSQVSRRETQYF
.,TRBJ1-1,few,TRBV6-2/TRBV6-3,TGTGCCAGCAGAAACAGGGAGGACACTGAAGCTTTCTTT,CASRNREDTEAFF
.,TRBJ2-6,few,TRBV5-1,TGCGCCAGCAGCTTGTGGTCTGGGGCCAACGTCCTGACTTTC,CASSLWSGANVLTF
TRBD1,TRBJ2-3,.,TRBV20-1,TGCAGTGCTAATCGACAGGGGGCTTCAGATACGCAGTATTTT,CSANRQGASDTQYF
.,TRBJ1-1,few,TRBV12-3/TRBV12-4,TGTGCCAGCACTATCAAGGGGTTGAACACTGAAGCTTTCTTT,CASTIKGLNTEAFF
TRBD1,TRBJ1-2,.,TRBV11-2,TGTGCCAGCAGCTCCAACAGGGGGTACTCTGGCTACACCTTC,CASSSNRGYSGYTF
TRBD1,TRBJ1-2,.,TRBV20-1,TGCAGTGCTAGCTCCCCAGGGGGGGACTATGGCTACACCTTC,CSASSPGGDYGYTF
TRBD1,TRBJ1-5,few,TRBV5-1,TGCGCCAGCAGCCCGACAGGGTTGGGGCAGCCCCAGCATTTT,CASSPTGLGQPQHF
.,TRBJ2-5,few,TRBV20-1,TGCAGTGCTCCAGAAGGGACTCTTCAAGAGACCCAGTACTTC,CSAPEGTLQETQYF
.,TRBJ2-1,.,TRBV20-1,TGCAGTGCTAGCCTAAGGGTGGGTTTCAATGAGCAGTTCTTC,CSASLRVGFNEQFF
TRBD1,TRBJ2-1,.,TRBV5-1,TGCGCCAGCAGCGAGGGACAGGGCCACTACAATGAGCAGTTCTTC,CASSEGQGHYNEQFF
TRBD1,TRBJ2-7,.,TRBV18,TGTGCCAGCTCAACGACAGGGATGTCCTACGAGCAGTACTTC,CASSTTGMSYEQYF